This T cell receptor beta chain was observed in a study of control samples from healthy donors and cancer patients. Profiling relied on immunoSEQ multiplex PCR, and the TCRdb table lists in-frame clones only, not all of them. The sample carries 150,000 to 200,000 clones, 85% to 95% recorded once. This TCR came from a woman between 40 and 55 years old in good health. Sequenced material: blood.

The CDR3 DNA reads TGTGCCAGCAGCTTGCCTAGCGGGGGCCAGGAGACCCAGTACTTC. It translates to CASSLPSGGQETQYF. This chain uses TRBV5-4 with TRBJ2-5; the match to TRBD2 covers 10 bases. After removal of 1 base from V and 5 bases from J, the junction contained 5 bases not matched to a gene. The V gene's germline CDR1 is SGHNT and CDR2 YYREEE (reference sequence). There are 15 residues in the CDR3. Based on the CDR3 plus reference TRBV5-4 and TRBJ2-5, the full variable domain is ETGVTQSPTHLIKTRGQQVTLRCSSQSGHNTVSWYQQALGQGPQFIFQYYREEENGRGNFPPRFSGLQFPNYSSELNVNALELDDSALYLCASSLPSGGQETQYFGPGTRLLVL.